This T cell receptor (beta chain) came from a study of beta chain features in type 1 diabetes. After removal of 6 bases from V and 5 bases from J, the junction contained 10 bases not matched to a gene. The CDR3 length is 15 residues. Looked up from germline, CDR1 is SNHLY and CDR2 is FYNNEI. Of the isolated RNA, all was reverse transcribed, and so the sequenced material was expressed TCRB transcripts. Generated by immunoSEQ multiplex PCR, the TCRdb table keeps only in-frame clones and is missing some. The table includes some 330,000 clones, 11% detected once. This clonotype was sampled from a woman aged 25 to 39 in good health. Material for sequencing was naive CD4+ T cells from blood. J is TRBJ2-5 and V is TRBV2, with 9 bases that match TRBD1. In DNA form, the CDR3 reads TGTGCCAGCAGCGGACTACAGGGGGCGGGTGAGACCCAGTACTTC. Residues: CASSGLQGAGETQYF.